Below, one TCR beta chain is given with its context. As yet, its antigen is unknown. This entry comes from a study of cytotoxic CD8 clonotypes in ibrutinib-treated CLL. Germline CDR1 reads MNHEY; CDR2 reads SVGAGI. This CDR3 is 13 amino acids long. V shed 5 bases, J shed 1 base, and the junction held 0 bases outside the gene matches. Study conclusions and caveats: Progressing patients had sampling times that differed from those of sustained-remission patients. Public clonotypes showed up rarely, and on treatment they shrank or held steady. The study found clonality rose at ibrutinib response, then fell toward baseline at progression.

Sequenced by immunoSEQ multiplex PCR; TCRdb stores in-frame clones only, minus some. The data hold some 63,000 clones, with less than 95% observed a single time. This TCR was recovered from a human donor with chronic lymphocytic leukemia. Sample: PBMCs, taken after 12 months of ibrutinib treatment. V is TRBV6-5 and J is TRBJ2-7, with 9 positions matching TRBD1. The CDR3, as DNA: TGTGCCAGCAGTGGGACAGGGTCCTACGAGCAGTACTTC. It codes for CASSGTGSYEQYF.